This T cell receptor (beta chain) emerged from a study of PD-1 blockade in mismatch repair-deficient tumors. Study-wide context: Enrolled about 2013-2016, patients had progressing, pretreated mismatch repair-deficient cancers of approximately 13 types.

CDR1 LNHNV and CDR2 YYDKDF come from the germline V gene (reference sequence). This CDR3 contains 17 residues. With 4 bases clipped from V and 4 bases from J, the junction kept 10 bases outside the gene matches. Mismatch repair deficiency was confirmed in all patients, by PCR or immunohistochemistry. The TCR-sequenced patients were a few responders to pembrolizumab. Study observations and caveats: After pembrolizumab, tumor-resident clones rose rapidly, then generally contracted before radiologic responses.

Generated by immunoSEQ multiplex PCR, the TCRdb table keeps only in-frame clones and is missing some. Among some 120,000 clones listed, 85% to 90% were seen once. Regarding this clone: Antigen: not known.

The clonotype comes from an adult with mismatch repair-deficient cancer. This rearrangement joins TRBV15 to TRBJ2-1; 10 bases are shared with TRBD2. Sequences were derived from peripheral blood, sampled roughly 67 weeks after starting pembrolizumab. CDR3 nucleotides: TGTGCCACCAGCAAAGAATTGACTAGCGGGCCTTACAATGAGCAGTTCTTC. Its protein product is CATSKELTSGPYNEQFF.